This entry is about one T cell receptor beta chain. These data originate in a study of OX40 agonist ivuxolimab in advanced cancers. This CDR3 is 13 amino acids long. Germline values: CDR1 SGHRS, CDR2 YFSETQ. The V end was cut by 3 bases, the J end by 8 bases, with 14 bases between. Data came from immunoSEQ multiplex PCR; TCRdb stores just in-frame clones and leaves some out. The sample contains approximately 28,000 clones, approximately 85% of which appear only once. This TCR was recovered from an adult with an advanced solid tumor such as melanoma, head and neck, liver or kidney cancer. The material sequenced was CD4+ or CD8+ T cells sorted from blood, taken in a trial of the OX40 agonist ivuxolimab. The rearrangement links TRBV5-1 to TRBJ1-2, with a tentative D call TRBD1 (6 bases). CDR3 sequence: CASSSGVLRGYTF. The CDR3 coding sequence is TGCGCCAGCAGCTCAGGGGTGTTACGAGGCTACACCTTC. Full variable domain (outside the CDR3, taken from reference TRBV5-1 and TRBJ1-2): KAGVTQTPRYLIKTRGQQVTLSCSPISGHRSVSWYQQTPGQGLQFLFEYFSETQRNKGNFPGRFSGRQFSNSRSEMNVSTLELGDSALYLCASSSGVLRGYTFGSGTRLTVV.